A selection of T cell receptor beta chains follows, all from one sample in a study of CD8 T cells in Susac syndrome. TCRdb processed the immunoSEQ multiplex PCR reads anew with MiXCR; each CDR3 protein has one entry. Of under 200,000 distinct CDR3 sequences in the sample, 85% to 95% were seen once. The sequenced sample consisted of CD4+ T cells from PBMCs. The receptors were sampled from a human donor in good health. Both conserved end residues are part of each CDR3. D genes are given only for firm matches. Clone sizes are given selectively: once, few, many, or a class where the clone is expanded.

J,V,D,size,CDR3,DNA
TRBJ1-4,TRBV28,NA,once,CASSFQGATNEKLFF,TGTGCCAGCAGTTTCCAGGGTGCAACTAATGAAAAACTGTTTTTT
TRBJ2-3,TRBV20-1,TRBD1,NA,CSAGQGGGTDTQYF,TGCAGTGCTGGACAGGGAGGAGGCACAGATACGCAGTATTTT
TRBJ1-1,TRBV20-1,NA,NA,CSAGVYTEAFF,TGCAGTGCTGGGGTTTACACTGAAGCTTTCTTT
TRBJ1-1,TRBV3-1,TRBD1,NA,CASSPPPGQGKAFF,TGTGCCAGCAGCCCTCCCCCGGGACAGGGAAAAGCTTTCTTT
TRBJ2-5,TRBV3-1,NA,NA,CASSQGGTKYYF,TGTGCCAGCAGCCAAGGCGGGACAAAATACTACTTC
TRBJ1-5,TRBV27,TRBD1,NA,CASSPDRVKDQPQHF,TGTGCCAGCAGCCCGGACAGGGTGAAGGATCAGCCCCAGCATTTT
TRBJ2-2,TRBV4-1,NA,NA,CASSQEGTGAGELFF,TGCGCCAGCAGCCAAGAGGGGACCGGCGCCGGGGAGCTGTTTTTT
TRBJ1-2,TRBV5-1,NA,NA,CASSLGTVYGYTF,TGCGCCAGCAGCTTGGGGACCGTCTATGGCTACACCTTC
TRBJ1-3,TRBV12-3/TRBV12-4,NA,NA,CASSLVASGNTIYF,TGTGCCAGCAGTTTGGTCGCCTCTGGAAACACCATATATTTT
TRBJ1-1,TRBV20-1,NA,NA,CSALRGFYTEAFF,TGCAGTGCCCTGAGGGGGTTTTACACTGAAGCTTTCTTT
TRBJ1-2,TRBV20-1,TRBD1,NA,CSATTGEGGYTF,TGCAGTGCTACGACAGGGGAAGGTGGCTACACCTTC
TRBJ2-5,TRBV2,NA,once,CASSAGTANQETQYF,TGTGCCAGCAGTGCTGGGACGGCTAACCAAGAGACCCAGTACTTC
TRBJ2-6,TRBV7-3,NA,NA,CASSFKNSGANVLTF,TGTGCCAGCAGCTTCAAGAACTCTGGGGCCAACGTCCTGACTTTC
TRBJ1-2,TRBV7-6,NA,NA,CASSFTVTENYGYTF,TGTGCCAGCAGCTTCACCGTTACAGAGAACTATGGCTACACCTTC
TRBJ1-2,TRBV27,NA,NA,CASSSSREGGYTF,TGTGCCAGCAGCTCCTCTAGGGAGGGTGGCTACACCTTC
TRBJ2-1,TRBV28,NA,NA,CASSRGGESYNEQFF,TGTGCCAGCAGTCGGGGCGGAGAATCCTACAATGAGCAGTTCTTC
TRBJ2-5,TRBV6-2/TRBV6-3,TRBD1,NA,CASSWGQLQETQYF,TGTGCCAGCAGTTGGGGACAGTTACAAGAGACCCAGTACTTC
TRBJ1-2,TRBV27,NA,few,CASRQERNYGYTF,TGTGCCAGCAGGCAGGAGAGGAACTATGGCTACACCTTC
TRBJ1-2,TRBV9,NA,NA,CASSVVSAGGYTF,TGTGCCAGCAGCGTAGTCTCAGCGGGTGGCTACACCTTC
TRBJ1-5,TRBV20-1,NA,NA,CSASTFSNQPQHF,TGCAGTGCTAGCACCTTTAGCAATCAGCCCCAGCATTTT
TRBJ2-2,TRBV15,NA,NA,CATRDSYTGELLF,TGTGCCACCAGGGACAGCTACACCGGGGAGCTGCTTTTT
TRBJ1-4,TRBV30,NA,NA,CAWSVPPATNEKLFF,TGTGCCTGGAGTGTACCCCCTGCAACTAATGAAAAACTGTTTTTT
TRBJ2-7,TRBV11-2,NA,NA,CASSLSEVQYF,TGTGCCAGCAGCCTAAGCGAAGTGCAGTACTTC
TRBJ1-1,TRBV2,NA,NA,CASSVSTLGTEAFF,TGTGCCAGCAGTGTTTCAACCTTGGGCACTGAAGCTTTCTTT
TRBJ1-1,TRBV3-1,TRBD1,NA,CASSPGGSVTEAFF,TGTGCCAGCAGTCCAGGGGGCTCAGTCACTGAAGCTTTCTTT
TRBJ1-4,TRBV12-3/TRBV12-4,NA,NA,CASSPPGTKLFF,TGTGCCAGCAGTCCCCCGGGAACTAAACTGTTTTTT
TRBJ2-7,TRBV7-2,NA,NA,CASSLALGGWGTVAYEQYF,TGTGCCAGCAGCTTAGCGCTTGGGGGATGGGGAACGGTGGCCTACGAGCAGTACTTC
TRBJ1-1,TRBV5-4,NA,once,CASSSGGPLNTEAFF,TGTGCCAGCAGCTCGGGGGGGCCCCTGAACACTGAAGCTTTCTTT
TRBJ1-2,TRBV3-1,NA,once,CASSQTGPYGYTF,TGTGCCAGCAGCCAGACAGGCCCCTATGGCTACACCTTC
TRBJ1-1,TRBV9,TRBD1,NA,CASSVHSGQGISEAFF,TGTGCCAGCAGCGTACACTCCGGACAGGGTATATCGGAAGCTTTCTTT
TRBJ2-2,TRBV3-1,TRBD1,NA,CASSQDMLGGPANTGELFF,TGTGCCAGCAGCCAAGATATGCTAGGGGGCCCCGCGAACACCGGGGAGCTGTTTTTT
TRBJ2-7,TRBV19,TRBD2,NA,CASIYDGGTYEQYF,TGTGCCAGTATCTATGACGGGGGGACCTACGAGCAGTACTTC
TRBJ1-2,TRBV18,NA,NA,CASSLDGGADHYGYTF,TGTGCCAGCTCCCTGGACGGGGGCGCGGACCACTATGGCTACACCTTC
TRBJ2-5,TRBV7-9,NA,NA,CASSRDSQETQYF,TGTGCCAGCTCCCGGGACTCCCAAGAGACCCAGTACTTC
TRBJ2-4,TRBV10-3,NA,NA,CAISKAGNIQYF,TGTGCCATCAGTAAGGCGGGAAACATTCAGTACTTC
TRBJ2-6,TRBV15,NA,NA,CATGGTANSGANVLTF,TGTGCCACCGGAGGGACGGCCAACTCTGGGGCCAACGTCCTGACTTTC
TRBJ1-2,TRBV20-1,NA,NA,CSGTTSDLDYGYTF,TGCAGTGGTACTACATCGGACCTTGACTATGGCTACACCTTC
TRBJ1-1,TRBV6-2/TRBV6-3,NA,NA,CASSSDSGTEAFF,TGTGCCAGCAGTTCGGACAGCGGCACTGAAGCTTTCTTT
TRBJ2-2,TRBV5-4,TRBD1,NA,CASSFGQAGELFF,TGTGCCAGCAGCTTCGGACAGGCCGGGGAGCTGTTTTTT
TRBJ2-7,TRBV29-1,TRBD1,NA,CSVAGTGSEQYF,TGCAGCGTTGCCGGGACAGGGTCCGAGCAGTACTTC
TRBJ1-2,TRBV21-1,NA,NA,CASSIQGARDGYTF,TGTGCCAGCAGCATCCAGGGGGCAAGGGATGGCTACACCTTC
TRBJ1-5,TRBV28,NA,NA,CASSLPGAANQPQHF,TGTGCCAGCAGTTTGCCCGGGGCAGCCAATCAGCCCCAGCATTTT
TRBJ2-5,TRBV7-2,TRBD1,NA,CASSIRGLPETQYF,TGTGCCAGCAGCATCAGGGGGCTCCCAGAGACCCAGTACTTC
TRBJ2-1,TRBV2,TRBD2,NA,CASMLAGGHTMGNEQFF,TGTGCCAGCATGCTAGCGGGAGGACATACGATGGGCAATGAGCAGTTCTTC
TRBJ2-1,TRBV3-1,TRBD2,NA,CASSATSGRGSEQFF,TGTGCCAGTTCCGCGACTAGCGGGAGGGGGAGTGAGCAGTTCTTC
TRBJ2-1,TRBV29-1,NA,NA,CSVAPGADNEQFF,TGCAGCGTTGCTCCCGGGGCAGACAATGAGCAGTTCTTC
TRBJ1-2,TRBV3-1,NA,NA,CASRKGDYGYTF,TGTGCCAGCAGGAAGGGGGACTATGGCTACACCTTC
TRBJ2-6,TRBV29-1,NA,NA,CSATLSGANVLTF,TGCAGCGCTACCCTCTCTGGGGCCAACGTCCTGACTTTC
TRBJ2-5,TRBV4-1,NA,NA,CASSQTTVGTQYF,TGCGCCAGCAGCCAGACCACGGTTGGGACCCAGTACTTC
TRBJ1-2,TRBV12-3/TRBV12-4,TRBD1,NA,CASSPPGQIINYGYTF,TGTGCCAGCAGTCCTCCGGGACAGATTATTAACTATGGCTACACCTTC